These 24 T cell receptor beta chains originate from one sample sequenced in a study of blood T cell repertoires in COVID-19. TCRdb's copy holds only in-frame clones and misses some; the assay was immunoSEQ multiplex PCR. The data contain around 100,000 clones, approximately 90% of them singletons. What was sequenced was peripheral blood. Receptor source: a man in his forties or fifties with acute or convalescent COVID-19.

The gene calls are TRBV21-1 and TRBJ2-5; TRBD2, the table's D call, lacks a check against the DNA. TRBV21-1 is a listed pseudogene. There are 18 residues in the CDR3. This chain's CDR3 is CASSKYCMASGHQETQYF. In nucleotides, the CDR3 is TGTGCCAGCAGCAAATATTGTATGGCTAGCGGGCACCAAGAGACCCAGTACTTC.

The V call is TRBV19, the J call TRBJ1-1; maybe TRBD1 (6 bases). The germline V gene has CDR1 LNHDA and CDR2 SQIVND (reference sequence). The CDR3 is made up of 11 amino acids. V lost 7 bases to trimming and J lost 9 bases, with 12 bases between them. DNA for the CDR3: TGTGCCAGTAAATGGGGACAAAAAGCTTTCTTT. Amino acid sequence: CASKWGQKAFF.

The genes are TRBV11-3 and TRBJ1-2; TRBD1 is a possible D gene (6 bases). This CDR3 comprises 13 residues. Germline values: CDR1 SGHNT, CDR2 YENEEA. V lost 4 bases and J lost 8, with 14 bases in between. DNA of the CDR3: TGTGCCAGCAGCTACGACAGGTCCAAGGGCTACACCTTC. This encodes CASSYDRSKGYTF.

The rearrangement joins TRBV30 to TRBJ2-3, with 8 bases matching TRBD1. The germline CDR1 and CDR2 sequences are GTSNPN and SVGIG (reference sequence). V was clipped by 3 bases and J by 5 bases; unmatched bases: 4. The CDR3 is made up of 13 amino acids. Here the CDR3 DNA reads TGTGCCTGGAGCATCGGGACAGGAGATACGCAGTATTTT. This codes for CAWSIGTGDTQYF.

The V and J genes are TRBV6-4 and TRBJ2-7; TRBD1 agrees at 11 bases. The CDR3 contains 15 residues. Germline-derived CDR1 and CDR2 are MRHNA and SNTAGT. With V trimmed by 6 bases and J by 3 bases, 7 bases remained unmatched. DNA of the CDR3: TGTGCCAGCAGGGCATACGGGACAGGGGGCTACGAGCAGTACTTC. Protein product: CASRAYGTGGYEQYF.

This sequence joins TRBV19 and TRBJ1-2; tentatively, D is TRBD1 (6 bases). V was cut by 2 bases and J by 7 bases, with 20 bases left in between. CDR3 length: 16 amino acids. Germline assignment: CDR1 LNHDA and CDR2 SQIVND (reference sequence). The CDR3 DNA reads TGTGCCAGTAGTATAACCGGACAGAGCTCGATAAGTGGCTACACCTTC. Protein sequence: CASSITGQSSISGYTF.

The rearrangement uses TRBV6-6 and TRBJ2-1, with TRBD2 matching 7 bases. From germline, CDR1 is MNHNY and CDR2 SVGAGI (reference sequence). After removal of 5 bases from V and 10 bases from J, the junction contained 11 bases not matched to a gene. This CDR3 has 14 amino acids. The CDR3 is CASSPGGWVGEQFF. The CDR3 DNA sequence: TGTGCCAGCAGTCCGGGAGGTTGGGTTGGAGAGCAGTTCTTC.

The chain joins TRBV2 to TRBJ1-5; D unclear. The V and J ends lost 6 bases and 11 bases respectively, with 23 bases between them. CDR1 and CDR2 from the germline V gene are SNHLY and FYNNEI. This CDR3 spans 15 amino acids. CDR3: CASRGGQAGFAAQHF. CDR3 in DNA: TGTGCCAGCAGAGGAGGGCAGGCGGGGTTTGCGGCCCAGCATTTT. The full variable domain, its missing parts supplied by reference TRBV2 and TRBJ1-5, is EPEVTQTPSHQVTQMGQEVILRCVPISNHLYFYWYRQILGQKVEFLVSFYNNEISEKSEIFDDQFSVERPDGSNFTLKIRSTKLEDSAMYFCASRGGQAGFAAQHFGDGTRLSIL.

The chain has TRBV5-1 and TRBJ2-2, with D perhaps matching TRBD2 (7 bases). Trimming took 3 bases from V and 4 from J, leaving 37 bases between them. The CDR3 covers 23 residues. Germline V CDR1 and CDR2: SGHRS, YFSETQ. CDR3 region: CASSSRPTGPRGGLRGSTGELFF. The CDR3 DNA follows: TGCGCCAGCAGCTCGAGACCGACCGGCCCTCGCGGGGGCCTGAGGGGGAGCACCGGGGAGCTGTTTTTT.

The V gene is TRBV6-5, the J gene TRBJ2-1, with 7 bases identical to TRBD1. The CDR3 runs to 13 residues. The V gene end was trimmed by 6 bases and the J gene end by 5 bases; junction bases not matched to a gene: 4. Germline V lookup: CDR1 MNHEY, CDR2 SVGAGI. In nucleotides, the CDR3 is TGTGCCAGCAGCAAGACAGGGCACAATGAGCAGTTCTTC. Translation gives CASSKTGHNEQFF.

The rearrangement uses TRBV7-6 and TRBJ2-7; 10 bases map to TRBD1. The CDR3 covers 16 residues. V dropped 5 bases and J dropped 0; count of bases not matched to a gene: 7. Germline V gene lookup returns CDR1 SGHVS and CDR2 FNYEAQ. CDR3 protein: CASSRTGGGSSYEQYF. The DNA of the CDR3 is TGTGCCAGCAGCCGGACAGGGGGGGGGAGCTCCTACGAGCAGTACTTC. The entire variable domain, with the rest obtained from reference TRBV7-6 and TRBJ2-7, is as follows: GAGVSQSPRYKVTKRGQDVALRCDPISGHVSLYWYRQALGQGPEFLTYFNYEAQQDKSGLPNDRFSAERPEGSISTLTIQRTEQRDSAMYRCASSRTGGGSSYEQYFGPGTRLTVT.

The chain joins TRBV10-3 to TRBJ2-7; 10 bases fit TRBD2. Per the germline V gene, CDR1 is ENHRY and CDR2 is SYGVKD. J was trimmed by 7 bases and V by 0 bases; bases with no gene match: 15. The CDR3 has 18 amino acids. The CDR3 loop reads CAISESWASGGLMREQYF. Written as DNA, the CDR3 is TGTGCCATCAGTGAGTCTTGGGCTAGCGGGGGTCTTATGCGGGAGCAGTACTTC.

The rearrangement uses TRBV12-3 or TRBV12-4 and TRBJ1-2; the D gene is possibly TRBD1 (5 bases). The V and J ends lost 7 bases and 1 base respectively, with 10 bases between them. The CDR3 runs to 13 residues. Written as DNA, the CDR3 is TGTGCCAGCACCCCCCAGGGTAACTATGGCTACACCTTC. Translated, it gives CASTPQGNYGYTF.

This clone was seen a handful of times. V gene TRBV20-1 combines with J gene TRBJ1-1; 8 nucleotides align to TRBD1. This CDR3 spans 17 amino acids. Germline CDR1 DFQATT, CDR2 SNEGSKA (reference sequence). The junction had 15 bases not matched to a gene; V was cut back by 3 bases and J by 3 bases. The CDR3 coding sequence is TGCAGTGCTAGTGTGACAGGGGTCCCCTCGGGAGACACTGAAGCTTTCTTT. The encoded protein is CSASVTGVPSGDTEAFF.

The V call is TRBV7-2, the J call TRBJ1-1; D remains ambiguous. Germline CDR1 reads SGHTA; CDR2 reads FQGNSA. This CDR3 has 14 amino acids. Deletions cut 5 bases from V and 0 bases from J, with 10 bases between. CDR3 protein: CASSPTDMNTEAFF. CDR3 bases: TGTGCCAGCAGCCCCACAGATATGAACACTGAAGCTTTCTTT.

The J gene is TRBJ2-3, the V gene TRBV28; a weak D match, TRBD1 (6 bases). Germline values: CDR1 MDHEN, CDR2 SYDVKM. The ends were cut back, 6 bases at V and 7 bases at J, with 17 bases in the middle. CDR3 length: 14 residues. CDR3 DNA sequence: TGTGCCAGCAGAGACCGAACAGGGTACAATACGCAGTATTTT. It is translated as CASRDRTGYNTQYF.

The CDR3 DNA follows: TGCGCCAGCAGCCCGACCGCTGGACAGGGCGTGGGCTACACCTTC. Its translation: CASSPTAGQGVGYTF. The V call is TRBV5-1, the J call TRBJ1-2; 8 bases are a match to TRBD1. Per germline, CDR1 SGHRS and CDR2 YFSETQ. Trimming cost V 4 bases and J 8 bases; bases outside gene matches: 13. CDR3 length equals 15 residues.

The chain links TRBV18 to TRBJ1-3; a possible D gene is TRBD1 (5 bases). This CDR3 has 15 residues. The germline CDR1 and CDR2 sequences are KGHSH and LQKENI. V was pared by 3 bases and J by 8 bases, with 17 bases between. DNA for the CDR3: TGTGCCAGCTCACCTTCTCGGGGGATGATAGACACCATATATTTT. This sequence encodes CASSPSRGMIDTIYF.

Remarks on this clone: The same CDR3 arises from other DNA sequences in this sample as well. The chain is built from TRBV19 and TRBJ1-2, with TRBD1 as a possible D gene (6 bases). The ends were cut back, 8 bases at V and 7 bases at J, with 20 bases in the middle. The CDR3 contains 14 residues. Germline V gene data show CDR1 as LNHDA and CDR2 as SQIVND (reference sequence). The CDR3 DNA reads TGTGCCAGTCGACTCGGGGGGCTAATGGGTGGCTACACCTTC. This encodes CASRLGGLMGGYTF.

V and J are TRBV7-9 and TRBJ2-2; 9 bases match TRBD2. CDR3 size: 19 residues. Unmatched junction bases numbered 13, after V lost 5 bases and J lost 0 bases. Germline CDR1 and CDR2: SEHNR and FQNEAQ (reference sequence). CDR3 nucleotide sequence: TGTGCCAGCAGCATCCCCGTGGGTAGCGGGAGTGCGAACACCGGGGAGCTGTTTTTT. Encoded protein: CASSIPVGSGSANTGELFF.

The CDR3 here is CASSLRQTNYGYTF. CDR3 nucleotides: TGTGCCAGCAGTTTGAGACAAACTAACTATGGCTACACCTTC. The V gene is TRBV27, the J gene TRBJ1-2; D uncertain. CDR1 and CDR2 from the germline V gene are MNHEY and SMNVEV (reference sequence). The V end was cut by 3 bases, the J end by 0 bases, with 8 bases between. The CDR3 contains 14 residues.

The chain has TRBV5-4 and TRBJ1-2; 7 nucleotides line up with TRBD1. Germline trimming cut 4 bases from V and 0 bases from J; bases unmatched to any gene: 15. The germline gives CDR1 SGHNT, CDR2 YYREEE (reference sequence). The CDR3 is made up of 18 amino acids. Here the CDR3 DNA reads TGTGCCAGCAGCCCCCCTCGAACTCCAGGGACAGCTAACTATGGCTACACCTTC. This sequence encodes CASSPPRTPGTANYGYTF. The full variable domain, its missing parts supplied by reference TRBV5-4 and TRBJ1-2, is ETGVTQSPTHLIKTRGQQVTLRCSSQSGHNTVSWYQQALGQGPQFIFQYYREEENGRGNFPPRFSGLQFPNYSSELNVNALELDDSALYLCASSPPRTPGTANYGYTFGSGTRLTVV.

The V call is TRBV5-1, the J call TRBJ2-5, with D possibly TRBD1 on 6 matching bases. The CDR3 runs 15 residues. Per germline, CDR1 SGHRS and CDR2 YFSETQ. The germline V and J ends were trimmed by 0 bases and 5 bases, with 14 bases remaining between them. CDR3 residues: CASSLGTVEGETQYF. CDR3 nucleotides: TGCGCCAGCAGCTTGGGGACAGTCGAGGGGGAGACCCAGTACTTC.

The V gene is TRBV3-1 (or the pseudogene TRBV3-2), the J gene TRBJ2-1; D might be TRBD1 (5 bases). V was pared by 0 bases and J by 4 bases, with 13 bases between. The CDR3 totals 16 residues. Germline V CDR1 and CDR2: LGHDT, YNNKEL (reference sequence). The chain's CDR3 is CASSQDGQGGYNEQFF. The CDR3 nucleotides read TGTGCCAGCAGCCAAGATGGGCAGGGTGGGTACAATGAGCAGTTCTTC.